Below, 28 T cell receptor beta chains from the same sample are listed, as sequenced in a study of blood T cell repertoires in COVID-19. The table came from immunoSEQ multiplex PCR; TCRdb's copy has only in-frame clones and leaves some out. The sample lists about 130,000 clones; around 86% were seen once. The sample was peripheral blood. The receptors come from a human donor in a cohort sampled during active COVID-19.

This clone came up once. This chain links TRBV7-9 with TRBJ2-7; D is possibly TRBD1 (5 bases). CDR3 length: 13 amino acids. V was clipped by 2 bases and J by 3 bases, with 8 bases between them. Germline CDR1 and CDR2: SEHNR and FQNEAQ (reference sequence). The CDR3, as DNA: TGTGCCAGCAGCTTAAGACAGAACTACGAGCAGTACTTC. Protein sequence: CASSLRQNYEQYF.

The V call is TRBV6-5, the J call TRBJ1-1, with a possible D match to TRBD1 (6 bases). CDR1 is MNHEY and CDR2 is SVGAGI in the germline V gene. CDR3 size: 15 residues. Trimming pared 4 bases from V and 6 bases from J, leaving 18 bases between. The CDR3 DNA is TGTGCCAGCAGTTTGAGGACAGTCCTGGGAGCTGAAGCTTTCTTT. Translating it yields CASSLRTVLGAEAFF.

The V call is TRBV7-3, the J call TRBJ1-1; D is unresolved. V was trimmed by 1 base and J by 7 bases, leaving 13 bases between them. The CDR3 totals 14 residues. CDR1 and CDR2 (germline): SGHTA, FQGTGA. The CDR3 reads CASSLRAGDGEAFF. In DNA form, the CDR3 reads TGTGCCAGCAGCTTAAGGGCCGGGGATGGTGAAGCTTTCTTT.

The chain links TRBV9 to TRBJ2-7, with 9 bases that match TRBD2. Trimming took 2 bases from V and 4 from J; bases not matched to a gene: 7. Per germline, CDR1 SGDLS and CDR2 YYNGEE. The CDR3 is made up of 15 amino acids. The CDR3 region has the DNA TGTGCCAGCAGCGTCCTAGCGGGGCCTATTTACGAGCAGTACTTC. This codes for CASSVLAGPIYEQYF.

This clone was found once. The chain carries TRBV7-2 and TRBJ1-2, with D tentatively TRBD1 (5 bases). The CDR3 length is 15 residues. Germline CDR1 SGHTA, CDR2 FQGNSA. The germline V and J ends were trimmed by 6 bases and 4 bases, with 18 bases remaining between them. The CDR3 DNA reads as TGTGCCAGCAGTCCCGACCGGACAAGGATCTATGGCTACACCTTC. Protein: CASSPDRTRIYGYTF.

This chain joins TRBV6-5 and TRBJ1-2; D gene unclear. Germline CDR1 reads MNHEY; CDR2 reads SVGAGI. V dropped 6 bases and J dropped 8 bases, with 19 bases sitting between them. CDR3 length equals 14 residues. The CDR3 sequence: CASRATHTPWGYTF. CDR3 bases: TGTGCCAGCAGAGCGACTCATACTCCATGGGGCTACACCTTC.

This clone was picked up many times. The chain joins TRBV5-4 to TRBJ2-1, with 11 bases identical to TRBD2. The V gene end was trimmed by 5 bases and the J gene end by 5 bases; junction bases not matched to a gene: 6. The germline CDR1 and CDR2 sequences are SGHNT and YYREEE (reference sequence). This CDR3 comprises 15 residues. The CDR3 loop is CASRTGTSGNNEQFF. CDR3 in DNA: TGTGCCAGCAGGACCGGGACTAGCGGCAACAATGAGCAGTTCTTC.

This clone came up a few times. This chain joins TRBV6-5 and TRBJ1-6, with D perhaps matching TRBD1 (5 bases). The V end lost 8 bases, the J end lost 6 bases, and 14 bases lay between the germline ends. Germline V gene data show CDR1 as MNHEY and CDR2 as SVGAGI. The CDR3 is made up of 14 amino acids. The CDR3 sequence is CASGPGGANSPLHF. DNA of the CDR3: TGTGCCAGCGGACCCGGGGGAGCTAATTCACCCCTCCACTTT.

This clone turned up a few times. The chain joins TRBV7-9 to TRBJ2-1; 8 nucleotides match TRBD1. CDR3 length equals 14 residues. The V gene's germline CDR1 is SEHNR and CDR2 FQNEAQ (reference sequence). The J segment lost 9 bases and the V segment lost 3 bases, leaving 7 bases of the junction unmatched. The CDR3, as DNA: TGTGCCAGCAGCTTCGGACAGGGTGGTGCTGAGCAGTTCTTC. Its protein is CASSFGQGGAEQFF.

The count of this clone is one. The rearrangement links TRBV6-5 to TRBJ1-6; D is uncertain. The germline gives CDR1 MNHEY, CDR2 SVGAGI. Trimming stripped 0 bases from V and 9 bases from J, with 12 bases between. The CDR3 is 15 amino acids. The CDR3 loop is CASSYSLTGFSPLHF. CDR3 DNA sequence: TGTGCCAGCAGTTACTCCCTGACTGGGTTTTCACCCCTCCACTTT.

This clone showed up just once. The V call is TRBV28, the J call TRBJ1-3; TRBD1 agrees at 7 bases. This CDR3 has 15 residues. The junction had 4 bases not matched to a gene; V was cut back by 5 bases and J by 0 bases. Germline CDR1 MDHEN, CDR2 SYDVKM. CDR3 bases: TGTGCCAGCAGTGCAGGGGGTTTCTCTGGAAACACCATATATTTT. This encodes CASSAGGFSGNTIYF.

This chain links TRBV18 with TRBJ2-1; D possibly corresponds to TRBD1 (6 bases). CDR1 is KGHSH, CDR2 LQKENI, per germline. Trimming took off 6 bases at V and 7 bases at J, with 19 bases between the two ends. The CDR3 runs to 15 residues. The chain's CDR3 is CASSHRDIKRNEQFF. The CDR3 coding sequence is TGTGCCAGCTCGCACCGGGACATTAAAAGGAATGAGCAGTTCTTC.

The chain has TRBV10-2 and TRBJ1-3; no firm D call. The CDR3 has 16 amino acids. CDR1 is WSHSY and CDR2 is SAAADI in the germline V gene. The germline V and J ends were trimmed by 0 bases and 4 bases, with 13 bases remaining between them. The CDR3, as DNA: TGCGCCAGCAGTGAGTCGAGAGGGCAGTCGGGAAACACCATATATTTT. Translating it yields CASSESRGQSGNTIYF.

The V gene is TRBV7-2, the J gene TRBJ2-3; 15 bases align to TRBD2. Unmatched junction bases numbered 6, after V lost 5 bases and J lost 9 bases. This CDR3 is 15 amino acids long. The germline CDR1 and CDR2 sequences are SGHTA and FQGNSA. CDR3 in DNA: TGTGCCAGCAGCGTCGGACTAGCGGGAGGGGGAACGCAGTATTTT. This encodes CASSVGLAGGGTQYF. Full variable domain (missing parts from reference TRBV7-2 and TRBJ2-3): GAGVSQSPSNKVTEKGKDVELRCDPISGHTALYWYRQSLGQGLEFLIYFQGNSAPDKSGLPSDRFSAERTGGSVSTLTIQRTQQEDSAVYLCASSVGLAGGGTQYFGPGTRLTVL.

Written as DNA, the CDR3 is TGTGCCAGCAGTGGGGACAGGGAGATTTACGAGCAGTACTTC. Encoded protein: CASSGDREIYEQYF. The rearrangement links TRBV2 to TRBJ2-7; 9 nucleotides align to TRBD1. The germline V gene has CDR1 SNHLY and CDR2 FYNNEI. With 4 bases clipped from V and 4 bases from J, the junction kept 5 bases outside the gene matches. This CDR3 region has 14 residues.

The CDR3 DNA reads as TGTGCCAGCAGCTTAGCGGGGGCTAGCGGAAGAGGAACGCAGTATTTT. It specifies CASSLAGASGRGTQYF. This chain uses TRBV7-2 with TRBJ2-3; perhaps TRBD2 as D (7 bases). Trimming took 0 bases from V and 9 from J, leaving 19 bases between them. The CDR3 sequence is 16 residues long. Germline CDR1 SGHTA, CDR2 FQGNSA.

The sample holds a few counts of this clone. The V gene is TRBV19, the J gene TRBJ1-1, with D uncertain. The CDR3 spans 17 residues. The germline V and J ends were trimmed by 5 bases and 1 base, with 20 bases remaining between them. Germline V gene data show CDR1 as LNHDA and CDR2 as SQIVND (reference sequence). The CDR3 nucleotides read TGTGCCAGTAGTGCGGGCCCTCGGGCGTATGAGAACACTGAAGCTTTCTTT. It codes for CASSAGPRAYENTEAFF.

The J gene is TRBJ2-5, the V gene TRBV3-1 (or the pseudogene TRBV3-2); 8 nucleotides line up with TRBD2. Per germline, CDR1 LGHDT and CDR2 YNNKEL (reference sequence). With 1 base clipped from V and 4 bases from J, the junction kept 11 bases outside the gene matches. This CDR3 spans 17 amino acids. CDR3: CASSQAGAGVAGETQYF. DNA for the CDR3: TGTGCCAGCAGCCAAGCAGGAGCGGGAGTTGCGGGAGAGACCCAGTACTTC.

The rearrangement uses TRBV6-5 and TRBJ2-5; possibly TRBD2 for D (6 bases). Trimming shortened V by 10 bases and J by 2 bases, and 17 bases separated the two germline ends. CDR3 size: 14 residues. Germline lookup yields CDR1 MNHEY and CDR2 SVGAGI. The CDR3 spells CATRRGIAQETQYF. CDR3 bases: TGTGCCACCAGGCGGGGAATTGCGCAAGAGACCCAGTACTTC.

This clone was observed once. CDR3 sequence (DNA): TGCGCCAGCAGCTTGGGAATTTTGAGAATGGAGACCCAGTACTTC. Protein sequence: CASSLGILRMETQYF. The chain has TRBV5-1 and TRBJ2-5; D not certain. CDR1 and CDR2 from the germline V gene are SGHRS and YFSETQ. V gave up 0 bases and J gave up 5 bases, with 14 bases separating them. CDR3 length: 15 amino acids.

The genes are TRBV5-1 and TRBJ2-3, with D possibly matching TRBD2 (7 bases). Trimming cost V 2 bases and J 1 base, with 29 bases left between them. Germline-derived CDR1 and CDR2 are SGHRS and YFSETQ. This CDR3 spans 21 amino acids. In nucleotides, the CDR3 is TGCGCCAGCAGCTTATTTTGGCGACAGGTGGGGACTACTCTCCGCACAGATACGCAGTATTTT. Its translation is CASSLFWRQVGTTLRTDTQYF.

The genes are TRBV6-5 and TRBJ1-6, with 7 bases fitting TRBD1. CDR3 length: 15 amino acids. CDR1 and CDR2 from the germline V gene are MNHEY and SVGAGI. With 5 bases clipped from V and 4 bases from J, the junction kept 5 bases outside the gene matches. CDR3 region: CASSPGQRYNSPLHF. CDR3 in DNA: TGTGCCAGCAGTCCGGGACAGAGATATAATTCACCCCTCCACTTT.

The chain links TRBV3-1 (or the pseudogene TRBV3-2) to TRBJ2-1; D is perhaps TRBD1 (5 bases). The CDR3 contains 13 residues. The germline CDR1 and CDR2 sequences are LGHDT and YNNKEL (reference sequence). V shed 1 base and J shed 6 bases, with 7 bases lying between them. The CDR3 nucleotides read TGTGCCAGCAGCCAAGTGGGGCCCAATGAGCAGTTCTTC. This gives the protein CASSQVGPNEQFF.

In this sample, this clone turned up once. V is TRBV3-1 (or the pseudogene TRBV3-2) and J is TRBJ2-1, with 9 bases aligning to TRBD2. Germline-derived CDR1 and CDR2 are LGHDT and YNNKEL (reference sequence). Trimming removed 4 bases from V and 7 bases from J; junction bases left unmatched: 11. This CDR3 spans 16 amino acids. The CDR3 region is CASSPRAGGGGNEQFF. CDR3 nucleotides: TGTGCCAGCAGCCCCCGAGCGGGAGGAGGAGGGAATGAGCAGTTCTTC.

This sequence joins TRBV27 and TRBJ2-3, with TRBD2 as a possible D gene (6 bases). The germline CDR1 and CDR2 sequences are MNHEY and SMNVEV (reference sequence). V was cut by 2 bases and J by 0 bases, with 9 bases left in between. The CDR3 is made up of 15 amino acids. CDR3 amino acids: CASSLLAGSTDTQYF. CDR3 DNA sequence: TGTGCCAGCAGTTTACTCGCGGGAAGCACAGATACGCAGTATTTT.

V is TRBV12-3 or TRBV12-4 and J is TRBJ1-2, with D possibly matching TRBD1 (5 bases). Trimming removed 6 bases from V and 12 bases from J, with 14 bases in between. The CDR3 is made up of 11 amino acids. The CDR3 sequence is CASRHRGENTF. The CDR3 DNA sequence: TGTGCCAGCAGACACCGGGGGGAGAACACCTTC.

The chain joins TRBV6-5 to TRBJ2-3, with TRBD1 as a possible D gene (6 bases). Germline assignment: CDR1 MNHEY and CDR2 SVGAGI. V lost 3 bases and J lost 3, with 16 bases in between. The CDR3 contains 16 residues. The CDR3 sequence is CASSYTEQGWTDTQYF. The DNA for the CDR3 is TGTGCCAGCAGTTATACGGAACAGGGCTGGACAGATACGCAGTATTTT.

This clone came up a few times. The CDR3 protein is CSVEERRTDTQYF. Written as DNA, the CDR3 is TGCAGCGTTGAAGAGCGCCGCACAGATACGCAGTATTTT. This chain connects TRBV29-1 to TRBJ2-3; D remains unclear. CDR3 length: 13 amino acids. Germline lookup yields CDR1 SQVTM and CDR2 ANQGSEA. V gave up 0 bases and J gave up 1 base, with 5 bases separating them.